This TCR beta chain was recovered during a study of blood T cell repertoires in COVID-19. CDR1 and CDR2 from the germline V gene are GTSNPN and SVGIG (reference sequence). Trimming left V 5 bases short and J 2 bases short, with 10 bases between. CDR3 length: 13 residues. This clone has only one observation. Assay: immunoSEQ multiplex PCR; the TCRdb copy retains only in-frame clones and omits some. The sample has nearly 70,000 clones; roughly 88% are singletons. This chain joins TRBV30 and TRBJ2-4; D perhaps matches TRBD1 (6 bases). The TCR was taken from a woman aged 70-85 years with acute or convalescent COVID-19. Sequences were obtained from peripheral blood. CDR3 sequence reads: CAWETGSKNIQYF. CDR3 DNA sequence: TGTGCCTGGGAGACAGGATCCAAAAACATTCAGTACTTC.